This entry concerns a single T cell receptor beta chain. The specificity of this receptor is unknown. It has no much larger one-base neighbor in the sample; base qualities were not kept. The data derive from a study of CD4 T cells in relation to SARS-CoV-2 and coronaviruses (dated by TCRdb to about 2021). For context, the study as a whole: Shared crossreactive spike epitopes were mapped to their HLA restriction using patient-derived lymphoblastoid cell lines. Memory CD4+ T cell crossreactivity between SARS-CoV-2 and common cold coronavirus spike proteins was assessed at the TCR clonotype level in the study. Samples from a few pre-COVID donors and the naive versus memory experiments were sequenced with the Adaptive Biotechnologies TCR-sequencing kit; other data were Illumina-based. For other donors in the study, expansion assays were sequenced with a different, Illumina-based TCR-beta assay. The study at large found these results: Since the crossreactivity analysis centred on spike protein, crossreactivity against other viral proteins was not assessed. Significantly weaker SARS-CoV-2-driven expansion was shown by crossreactive clones than by monoreactive clones, consistent with antigenic imprinting. Pre-pandemic and post-infection samples were not both contributed by any donor, so tracing of the source of pre-existing responses was limited. Small numbers of patients and of tested TCRs limited the study. Naive versus memory sequencing indicated that memory recall responses, rather than primary responses primed during culture, are detected by the assay. Memory CD4+ clonotypes crossrecognizing SARS-CoV-2 and at least one common cold coronavirus spike were found in about 61% of donors.

CD4+ T cells from unexposed donors were collected before the COVID-19 pandemic (2011-2018). To separate naive from memory CD4+ T cells, cryopreserved PBMCs first underwent CD4 enrichment and then EasySep naive CD4+ T cell enrichment. The leukapheresis product for the unexposed donors was obtained through commercial purchase. PBMCs were isolated from leukapheresis product or whole blood by Ficoll-Paque PLUS gradient centrifugation. PBMCs were either used fresh in the expansion assay or cryopreserved at -140 degrees C. The QIAamp Micro DNA Kit was used to extract genomic DNA from the CD4+ T cells. Deep-resolution immunoSEQ TCR-beta sequencing was performed on DNA from uncultured naive and memory CD4+ T cells. In the paper's pipeline: During preprocessing, nonproductive sequences were discarded, as were any CDR3s that did not begin with C, did not end with F or W, or were shorter than 7 amino acids. Cultured and uncultured naive and memory CD4+ repertoires were searched for CDR3s previously identified as spike- and CEF-reactive. After three terminal residues were trimmed from each end, CDR3 homology was quantified as pairwise Levenshtein distance using the stringdist R package. What TCRdb holds here is the immuneACCESS table cut down to in-frame rearrangements. Part of the clones is not present; checked against another copy, under half of the missing clones reflect an unresolved V gene, and the others are unexplained. V and J calls and clone size come straight from that table; D and trimming were deduced from the DNA. This sample is represented by roughly 61,000 clones; just over 85% of them were singletons. The top ten constitute roughly 1.5% of the sample.

The material sequenced was memory CD4+ T cells from PBMCs. The intended sense of this specimen's cell subset or site label: memory (non-naive) CD4+ T cells. The TCR originated in a human donor in good health.

The DNA sequence reads TGTGCCAGCAGCCAAGATGTGTCAAACACAGATACGCAGTATTTT. This codes for CASSQDVSNTDTQYF. The chain was built from TRBV4-2 and TRBJ2-3; the D gene cannot be named for sure. The CDR3 starts with the cysteine, ends with the phenylalanine, and has 15 residues. CDR3 DNA is the only sequence kept; it has 45 bases, read in frame from the first base. From the germline V gene, CDR1 is LGHNA and CDR2 is YNFKEQ. Trimming at the junction amounts to 0 bases on V and 2 bases on J, and the germline ends lie 9 bases apart.